This T cell receptor (beta chain) stems from a study of OX40 agonist ivuxolimab in advanced cancers. Study summary: Hepatocellular carcinoma, melanoma, renal cell or head and neck cancer occurred in dose-escalation patients. Findings and caveats of the study: Fewer expanded clones were found on average in CD4+ than in CD8+ T cells. Near-lowest levels of clonal expansion characterized partial responders at 0.1-3.0 mg/kg.

Sequenced by immunoSEQ multiplex PCR; TCRdb stores in-frame clones only, minus some. The repertoire holds approximately 35,000 clones, with roughly 84% as singletons. The CDR3 runs to 16 residues. Trimming removed 1 base from V and 4 bases from J, with 16 bases in between. Germline CDR1 is MGHRA and CDR2 is YSYEKL. This clone was recorded a few times. The target antigen is unknown. The V and J genes are TRBV4-1 and TRBJ1-2; no clear D. This TCR came from an adult with an advanced solid tumor such as melanoma, head and neck, liver or kidney cancer. This material consisted of CD4+ or CD8+ T cells sorted from blood, taken in a trial of the OX40 agonist ivuxolimab. The CDR3 region has the DNA TGCGCCAGCAGCCAAGCAAGCCTAGTTTCCTTCTATGGCTACACCTTC. Translated: CASSQASLVSFYGYTF.